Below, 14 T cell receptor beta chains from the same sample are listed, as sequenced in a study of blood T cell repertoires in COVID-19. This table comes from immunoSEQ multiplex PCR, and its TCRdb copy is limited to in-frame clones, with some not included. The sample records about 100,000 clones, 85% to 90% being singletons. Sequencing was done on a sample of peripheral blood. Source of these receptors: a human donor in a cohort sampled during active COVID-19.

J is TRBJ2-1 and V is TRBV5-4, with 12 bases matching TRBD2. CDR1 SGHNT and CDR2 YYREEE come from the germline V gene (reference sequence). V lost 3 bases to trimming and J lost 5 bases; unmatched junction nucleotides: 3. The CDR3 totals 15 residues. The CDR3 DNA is TGTGCCAGCAGCTCACTAGCGGGGGGCCACAATGAGCAGTTCTTC. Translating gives CASSSLAGGHNEQFF.

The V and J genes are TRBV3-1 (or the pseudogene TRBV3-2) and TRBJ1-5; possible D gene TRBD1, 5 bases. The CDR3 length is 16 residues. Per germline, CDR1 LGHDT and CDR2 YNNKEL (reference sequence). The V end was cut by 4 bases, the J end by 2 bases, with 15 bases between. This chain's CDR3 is CASSPIDRLGNQPQHF. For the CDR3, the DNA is TGTGCCAGCAGCCCGATCGACAGATTGGGCAATCAGCCCCAGCATTTT.

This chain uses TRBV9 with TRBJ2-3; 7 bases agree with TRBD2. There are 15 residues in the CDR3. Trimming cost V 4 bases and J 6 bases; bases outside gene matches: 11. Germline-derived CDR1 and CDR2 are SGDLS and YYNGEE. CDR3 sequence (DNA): TGTGCCAGCAGCCCCACCTTATCTAGCGGCGATACGCAGTATTTT. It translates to CASSPTLSSGDTQYF.

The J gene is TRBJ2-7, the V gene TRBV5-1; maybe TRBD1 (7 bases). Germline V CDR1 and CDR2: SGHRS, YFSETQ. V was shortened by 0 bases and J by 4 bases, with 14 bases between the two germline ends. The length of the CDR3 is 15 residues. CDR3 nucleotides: TGCGCCAGCAGCTTGGTTCAGGGGGGCGCTTACGAGCAGTACTTC. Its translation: CASSLVQGGAYEQYF.

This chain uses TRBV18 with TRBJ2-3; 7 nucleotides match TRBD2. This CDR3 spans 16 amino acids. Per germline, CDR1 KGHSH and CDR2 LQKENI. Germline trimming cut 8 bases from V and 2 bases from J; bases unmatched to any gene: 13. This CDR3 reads CASRPSGTIDTDTQYF. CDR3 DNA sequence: TGTGCCAGCCGCCCTTCCGGGACTATCGACACAGATACGCAGTATTTT.

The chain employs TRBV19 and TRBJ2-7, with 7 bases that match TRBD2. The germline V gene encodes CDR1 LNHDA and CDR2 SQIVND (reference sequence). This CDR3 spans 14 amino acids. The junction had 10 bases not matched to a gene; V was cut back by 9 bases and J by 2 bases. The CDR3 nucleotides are TGTGCCAGCGGGCGGGGAGGGGAAGCCTACGAGCAGTACTTC. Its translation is CASGRGGEAYEQYF.

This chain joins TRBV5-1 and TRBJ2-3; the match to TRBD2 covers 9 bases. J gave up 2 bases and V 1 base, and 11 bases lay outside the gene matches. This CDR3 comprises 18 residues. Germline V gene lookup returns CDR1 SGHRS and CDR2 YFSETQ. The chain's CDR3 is CASSLSSSGTPATDTQYF. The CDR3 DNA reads TGCGCCAGCAGCTTGTCGTCTAGCGGGACCCCCGCCACAGATACGCAGTATTTT.

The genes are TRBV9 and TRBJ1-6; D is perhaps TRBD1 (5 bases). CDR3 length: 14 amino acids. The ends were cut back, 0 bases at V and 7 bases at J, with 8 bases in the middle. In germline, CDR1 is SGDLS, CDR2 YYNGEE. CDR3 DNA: TGTGCCAGCAGCGTAGGGGGCCTGAATTCACCCCTCCACTTT. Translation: CASSVGGLNSPLHF.

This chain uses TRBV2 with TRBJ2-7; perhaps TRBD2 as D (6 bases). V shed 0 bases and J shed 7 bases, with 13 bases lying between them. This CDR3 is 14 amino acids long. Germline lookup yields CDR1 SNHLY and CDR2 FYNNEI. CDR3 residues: CASSEARGSGEQYF. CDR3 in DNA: TGTGCCAGCAGTGAAGCACGGGGGTCGGGTGAGCAGTACTTC.

The DNA of the CDR3 is TGTGCCAGCAGCCCAGGGAGGCCTAATGAAAAACTGTTTTTT. Residues: CASSPGRPNEKLFF. This chain uses TRBV6-6 with TRBJ1-4; D is possibly TRBD1 (5 bases). The CDR3 has 14 residues. The ends were cut back, 6 bases at V and 3 bases at J, with 11 bases in the middle. Germline loops: CDR1 MNHNY, CDR2 SVGAGI (reference sequence).

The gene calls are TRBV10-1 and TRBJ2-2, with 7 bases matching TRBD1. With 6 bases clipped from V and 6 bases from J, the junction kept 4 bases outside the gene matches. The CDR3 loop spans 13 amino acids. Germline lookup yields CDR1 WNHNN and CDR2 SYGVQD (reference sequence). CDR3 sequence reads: CASRETGAGELFF. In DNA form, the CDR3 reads TGCGCCAGCAGGGAAACAGGGGCCGGGGAGCTGTTTTTT.

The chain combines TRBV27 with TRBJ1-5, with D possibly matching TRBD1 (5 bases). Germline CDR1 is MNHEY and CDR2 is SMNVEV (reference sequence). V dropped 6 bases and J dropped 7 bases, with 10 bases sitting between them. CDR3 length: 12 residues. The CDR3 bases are TGTGCCAGCAGGGCTGGGGGGCAGCCCCAGCATTTT. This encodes CASRAGGQPQHF.

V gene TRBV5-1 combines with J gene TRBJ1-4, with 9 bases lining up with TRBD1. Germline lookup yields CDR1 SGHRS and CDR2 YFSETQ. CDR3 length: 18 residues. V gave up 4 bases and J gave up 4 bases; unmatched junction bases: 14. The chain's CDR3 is CASSPSSGTGLGNEKLFF. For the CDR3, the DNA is TGCGCCAGCAGCCCATCCTCCGGGACAGGGCTTGGTAATGAAAAACTGTTTTTT.

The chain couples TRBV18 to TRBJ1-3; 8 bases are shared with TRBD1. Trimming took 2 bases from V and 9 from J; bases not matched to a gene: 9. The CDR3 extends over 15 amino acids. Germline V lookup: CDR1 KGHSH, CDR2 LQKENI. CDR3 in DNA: TGTGCCAGCTCACCAATGGCAGGGGGCCCCAGCACCATATATTTT. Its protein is CASSPMAGGPSTIYF.